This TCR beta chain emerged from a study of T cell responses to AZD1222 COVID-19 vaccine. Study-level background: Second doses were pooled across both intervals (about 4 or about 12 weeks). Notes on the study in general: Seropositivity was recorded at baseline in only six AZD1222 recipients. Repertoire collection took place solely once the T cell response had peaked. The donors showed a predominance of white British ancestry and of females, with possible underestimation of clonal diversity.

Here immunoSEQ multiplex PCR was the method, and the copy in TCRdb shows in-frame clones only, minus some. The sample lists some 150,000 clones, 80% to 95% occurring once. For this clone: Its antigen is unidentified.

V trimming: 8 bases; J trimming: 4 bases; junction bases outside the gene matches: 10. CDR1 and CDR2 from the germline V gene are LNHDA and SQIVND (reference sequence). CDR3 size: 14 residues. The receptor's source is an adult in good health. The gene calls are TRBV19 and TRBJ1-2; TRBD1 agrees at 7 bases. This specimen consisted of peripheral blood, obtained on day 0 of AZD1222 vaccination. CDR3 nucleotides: TGTGCCAGTCTCCCCCCCGGGACAGTCTATGGCTACACCTTC. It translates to CASLPPGTVYGYTF.